This T cell receptor (beta chain) was identified in a study of T-cell reconstitution after alpha-beta-depleted transplantation in children. Study-level points and caveats: By about two months after transplant, alpha-beta T cells reportedly arose from several hundred graft clones that had expanded. Recipient T cells and thymic progenitors that survived were the source of the high TCRbeta diversity seen at day 60 in some patients. One year after transplant, T-cell counts and diversity came mostly from newly produced T cells.

The V end lost 4 bases, the J end lost 0 bases, and 16 bases lay between the germline ends. This CDR3 contains 16 residues. CDR1 is SGHRS and CDR2 is YFSETQ in the germline V gene. Unique molecular identifiers were built into the TCRbeta library. One entry per CDR3 protein results from TCRdb running MiXCR on the PCR reads. The sample has 530,000 or so distinct CDR3 sequences; approximately 30% are singletons. This clonotype came up a few times. Its antigen is unknown. This TCR was sampled from a boy in the first two years of life with Wiskott-Aldrich syndrome, due to receive a stem cell transplant. The chain uses TRBV5-1 and TRBJ1-1; a possible D gene is TRBD1 (5 bases). Sequences were derived from PBMCs, sampled before TCRalphabeta/CD19-depleted stem cell transplant. The CDR3 sequence: CASSRGLPVMNTEAFF. The DNA for the CDR3 is TGCGCCAGCAGCAGGGGACTTCCCGTCATGAACACTGAAGCTTTCTTT.